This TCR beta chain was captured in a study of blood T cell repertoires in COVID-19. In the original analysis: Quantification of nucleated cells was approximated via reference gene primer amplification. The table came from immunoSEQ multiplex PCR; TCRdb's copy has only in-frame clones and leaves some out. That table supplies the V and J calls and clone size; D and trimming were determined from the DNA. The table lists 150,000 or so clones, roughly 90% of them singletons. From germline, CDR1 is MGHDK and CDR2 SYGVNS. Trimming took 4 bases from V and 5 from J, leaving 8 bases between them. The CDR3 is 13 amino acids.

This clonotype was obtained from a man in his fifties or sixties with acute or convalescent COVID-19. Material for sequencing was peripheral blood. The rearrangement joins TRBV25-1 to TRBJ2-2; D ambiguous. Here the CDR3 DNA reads TGTGCCAGCAGTGGGCAGTATACCGGGGAGCTGTTTTTT. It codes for CASSGQYTGELFF.